Shown below are 22 T cell receptor beta chains from a single sample sequenced in a study of cytomegalovirus exposure and HLA in healthy donors. In the PCR, 60 Vbeta and 13 Jbeta primers were used. Sequenced by immunoSEQ multiplex PCR; TCRdb stores in-frame clones only, minus some. The sample includes 150,000 to 200,000 clones, 80% to 90% of them seen just once. Specimen: PBMCs. The receptor set was obtained from a man aged 18 to 35 in good health and CMV-seropositive.

The chain combines TRBV4-2 with TRBJ2-1; 8 bases are a match to TRBD2. CDR1 and CDR2 from the germline V gene are LGHNA and YNFKEQ. CDR3 length: 17 amino acids. The trim removed 0 bases at V and 0 bases at J, leaving 4 bases unmatched. CDR3 DNA sequence: TGTGCCAGCAGCCAAGATTGGACTAGCCCCTCCTACAATGAGCAGTTCTTC. Residues: CASSQDWTSPSYNEQFF.

This clone appeared a few times. V is TRBV7-3 and J is TRBJ1-1; TRBD1 might be the D (6 bases). This CDR3 is 13 amino acids long. In germline, CDR1 is SGHTA, CDR2 FQGTGA. Trimming left V 2 bases short and J 7 bases short, with 11 bases between. The CDR3 here is CASSLEMDSEAFF. CDR3 nucleotide sequence: TGTGCCAGCAGCTTAGAGATGGACAGTGAAGCTTTCTTT.

J is TRBJ2-1 and V is TRBV12-5; TRBD2 agrees at 10 bases. From germline, CDR1 is LGHNT and CDR2 FRNRAP. J was trimmed by 0 bases and V by 2 bases; bases with no gene match: 7. This CDR3 has 18 amino acids. For the CDR3, the DNA is TGTGCTAGTGGTTTGCTACTAGCGGGGCATAGCTCCTACAATGAGCAGTTCTTC. Translation: CASGLLLAGHSSYNEQFF.

CDR3 DNA sequence: TGTGCCAGTAGATCCCCCGGACAGGGGCTGAAAAACACCATATATTTT. This translates into CASRSPGQGLKNTIYF. This sequence joins TRBV19 and TRBJ1-3; 9 nucleotides agree with TRBD1. CDR1 is LNHDA and CDR2 is SQIVND in the germline V gene (reference sequence). The junction had 12 bases not matched to a gene; V was cut back by 6 bases and J by 6 bases. The CDR3 consists of 16 residues. Filled out from reference TRBV19 and TRBJ1-3, the complete variable domain reads DGGITQSPKYLFRKEGQNVTLSCEQNLNHDAMYWYRQDPGQGLRLIYYSQIVNDFQKGDIAEGYSVSREKKESFPLTVTSAQKNPTAFYLCASRSPGQGLKNTIYFGEGSWLTVV.

The chain employs TRBV5-1 and TRBJ2-7; 8 positions match TRBD2. V lost 4 bases and J lost 1; bases outside the gene matches: 7. CDR3 length equals 15 residues. From germline, CDR1 is SGHRS and CDR2 YFSETQ. The CDR3: CASSPVGTRSYEQYF. CDR3 sequence (DNA): TGCGCCAGCAGCCCCGTTGGGACTAGATCCTACGAGCAGTACTTC.

V usage is TRBV5-1 and J usage is TRBJ2-2; no firm D call. The CDR3 length is 15 residues. Germline-derived CDR1 and CDR2 are SGHRS and YFSETQ. V was shortened by 6 bases and J by 0 bases, with 12 bases between the two germline ends. The CDR3 nucleotides are TGCGCCAGCACTTACGGCAGGCCGAACACCGGGGAGCTGTTTTTT. Amino acids: CASTYGRPNTGELFF.

The V and J genes are TRBV6-5 and TRBJ2-1; D gene uncertain. Per germline, CDR1 MNHEY and CDR2 SVGAGI. Trimming removed 2 bases at V and 8 bases at J, with 13 bases between. The CDR3 sequence is 14 residues long. The CDR3 DNA reads as TGTGCCAGCAGTTACGGAACTATAAGGCATGAGCAGTTCTTC. Amino acid sequence: CASSYGTIRHEQFF.

The genes are TRBV29-1 and TRBJ2-3, with a weak D call TRBD1 (6 bases). The germline V gene encodes CDR1 SQVTM and CDR2 ANQGSEA. Trimming removed 7 bases at V and 5 bases at J, with 16 bases between. This CDR3 is built from 13 residues. The CDR3 nucleotides read TGCAGCGACTTAAAGGGGGTGGGAGATACGCAGTATTTT. Amino acids: CSDLKGVGDTQYF.

A single count supports this clone. The junction and the germline gene differ at one end; a read error may be behind it. V and J are TRBV7-2 and TRBJ2-4; TRBD1 aligns across 8 bases. CDR3 length equals 15 residues. In germline, CDR1 is SGHTA, CDR2 FQGNSA. The CDR3 region is CASSLSQGARNSQYF. The DNA for the CDR3 is TGTGCCAGCAGCTTAAGTCAGGGGGCGAGGAACAGTCAGTACTTC.

V gene TRBV7-2 combines with J gene TRBJ1-5; the match to TRBD1 covers 8 bases. The germline V gene has CDR1 SGHTA and CDR2 FQGNSA. The J segment lost 3 bases and the V segment lost 5 bases, leaving 9 bases of the junction unmatched. CDR3 length equals 16 residues. CDR3 sequence (DNA): TGTGCCAGCAGCCACCGGGACAGGAGCCTCAATCAGCCCCAGCATTTT. It is translated as CASSHRDRSLNQPQHF.

The chain recombines TRBV7-6 with TRBJ1-5; 8 bases agree with TRBD1. The CDR3 is 15 residues long. V dropped 4 bases and J dropped 2; count of bases not matched to a gene: 4. The germline CDR1 and CDR2 sequences are SGHVS and FNYEAQ. The CDR3 DNA reads TGTGCCAGCAGCTCAGGGACAGGTGGCAATCAGCCCCAGCATTTT. It translates to CASSSGTGGNQPQHF.

The rearrangement joins TRBV6-5 to TRBJ1-1; 8 nucleotides line up with TRBD1. The CDR3 runs to 15 residues. CDR1 and CDR2 from the germline V gene are MNHEY and SVGAGI. Trimming took 0 bases from V and 0 from J; bases not matched to a gene: 0. The CDR3 DNA follows: TGTGCCAGCAGTTACTCGACAGGGGTGAACACTGAAGCTTTCTTT. It codes for CASSYSTGVNTEAFF.

The CDR3 protein is CASSGGTANYGYTF. In DNA form, the CDR3 reads TGTGCCAGCAGTGGCGGGACAGCTAACTATGGCTACACCTTC. The V gene is TRBV25-1, the J gene TRBJ1-2, with TRBD1 identical over 7 bases. With 4 bases clipped from V and 0 bases from J, the junction kept 2 bases outside the gene matches. CDR1 MGHDK and CDR2 SYGVNS come from the germline V gene. The CDR3 extends over 14 amino acids.

Regarding this clone: At one end, the junction sequence differs from germline, possibly due to a read error. Other DNA sequences within the sample encode an identical CDR3. The chain combines TRBV4-2 with TRBJ2-5; D possibly corresponds to TRBD2 (6 bases). The CDR3 covers 14 residues. Germline assignment: CDR1 LGHNA and CDR2 YNFKEQ. CDR3 nucleotides: TGTGCTAGCAGCCTTTCAGCTAGCGCGGAGACCCAGTACTTC. Translated: CASSLSASAETQYF.

This clone was recorded a few times. The rearrangement uses TRBV14 and TRBJ1-2; TRBD1 is a possible D gene (6 bases). The length of the CDR3 is 15 residues. CDR1 and CDR2 from the germline V gene are SGHDN and FVKESK. The V gene lost 0 bases and the J gene lost 7 bases, with 15 bases spanning the gap. The CDR3 DNA is TGTGCCAGCAGCCAAGACCCAAGGGGGTACGGTGGCTACACCTTC. It encodes CASSQDPRGYGGYTF.

This clone was recorded only once. The chain uses TRBV27 and TRBJ2-3; 8 bases agree with TRBD2. CDR1 and CDR2 (germline): MNHEY, SMNVEV (reference sequence). The CDR3 is 16 residues long. V lost 3 bases and J lost 4; bases outside the gene matches: 9. CDR3 sequence: CASSLITGGRSDTQYF. In nucleotides, the CDR3 is TGTGCCAGCAGTTTGATCACGGGGGGGAGGTCAGATACGCAGTATTTT.

CDR3 nucleotide sequence: TGTGCCACCAGCAGGGCCACAGGGGGCTATGGCTACACCTTC. It yields the protein CATSRATGGYGYTF. The chain is built from TRBV15 and TRBJ1-2, with TRBD1 matching over 8 bases. There are 14 residues in the CDR3. The ends lost 3 bases at V and 4 bases at J; junction bases unmatched: 4. Per the germline V gene, CDR1 is LNHNV and CDR2 is YYDKDF (reference sequence).

The gene calls are TRBV6-4 and TRBJ1-6, with 7 positions matching TRBD1. CDR1 MRHNA and CDR2 SNTAGT come from the germline V gene. CDR3 length equals 15 residues. The trim removed 5 bases at V and 6 bases at J, leaving 7 bases unmatched. CDR3 in amino acids: CASSRGTEGNSPLHF. As DNA, the CDR3 is TGTGCCAGCAGTCGGGGGACAGAGGGTAATTCACCCCTCCACTTT.

The V call is TRBV4-3, the J call TRBJ2-5; perhaps TRBD2 as D (7 bases). With 0 bases removed from V and 5 bases from J, the gap between germline ends came to 16 bases. CDR3 size: 16 residues. CDR1 and CDR2 from the germline V gene are LGHNA and YSLEER. CDR3 bases: TGCGCCAGCAGCCAAGATATTACGGGGGGCGGGGAGACCCAGTACTTC. Translating gives CASSQDITGGGETQYF.

The genes are TRBV30 and TRBJ2-3; 13 bases are a match to TRBD2. After removal of 2 bases from V and 0 bases from J, the junction contained 2 bases not matched to a gene. The CDR3 contains 16 residues. Germline V gene sequence: CDR1 GTSNPN, CDR2 SVGIG (reference sequence). CDR3 residues: CAWSPGLAGSTDTQYF. CDR3 DNA: TGTGCCTGGAGTCCGGGACTAGCGGGGAGCACAGATACGCAGTATTTT.

The chain recombines TRBV2 with TRBJ2-4, with a tentative D call TRBD2 (7 bases). Germline lookup yields CDR1 SNHLY and CDR2 FYNNEI. V was clipped by 9 bases and J by 0 bases, with 15 bases between them. This CDR3 has 15 amino acids. The CDR3, as DNA: TGTGCCAGTGGGAGGGGGTCTCTAGCCAAAAACATTCAGTACTTC. Translated, it gives CASGRGSLAKNIQYF.

This chain connects TRBV5-4 to TRBJ2-1; 9 nucleotides line up with TRBD2. The CDR3 loop spans 15 amino acids. Germline V gives CDR1 SGHNT, CDR2 YYREEE (reference sequence). V lost 3 bases, J lost 10 bases, and 11 bases stayed unmatched. CDR3 sequence: CASSYVRGGQLEQFF. DNA for the CDR3: TGTGCCAGCAGCTACGTGCGGGGGGGGCAGTTAGAGCAGTTCTTC.